Listed below are T cell receptor beta chains from one sample, sequenced in a study of blood T cell repertoires in COVID-19. The protocol was immunoSEQ multiplex PCR, while the TCRdb copy is restricted to in-frame clones and leaves out a portion. This sample carries roughly 100,000 clones, roughly 79% of them seen once, and the ten largest clones take 4% to 5.5%. The sequenced sample was peripheral blood. Every receptor here comes from a man older than 75 with COVID-19, enrolled during active disease. The conserved cysteine and the conserved F or W are not part of the CDR3 here.

v_gene: TRBV2
j_gene: TRBJ2-7
CDR3aa: ASSGGVSNEQY

v_gene: TRBV19
j_gene: TRBJ1-2
CDR3aa: ASSMTGTNGGYT

v_gene: TRBV28
j_gene: TRBJ1-1
CDR3aa: ASSPSGELVEAF

v_gene: TRBV3-1/TRBV3-2
j_gene: TRBJ2-3
CDR3aa: ASSQEQFSPSTDTQY

v_gene: TRBV7-2
j_gene: TRBJ1-4
CDR3aa: ASSWRGGVGEKLF

v_gene: TRBV5-1
j_gene: TRBJ1-6
CDR3aa: ASSLDGDYNSPLH

v_gene: TRBV7-2
j_gene: TRBJ2-7
CDR3aa: ASSAGTGEEY

v_gene: TRBV4-1
j_gene: TRBJ2-3
CDR3aa: ASSRTSGGYTDTQY

v_gene: TRBV6-2/TRBV6-3
j_gene: TRBJ1-5
CDR3aa: ASSHRNRGPARVSNQPQH

v_gene: TRBV19
j_gene: TRBJ1-6
CDR3aa: ASSGSGQGNSPLH

v_gene: TRBV6-4
j_gene: TRBJ2-1
CDR3aa: ASSEMSWSNEQF

v_gene: TRBV10-1
j_gene: TRBJ2-3
CDR3aa: ASSEARRTPMSTDTQY

v_gene: TRBV5-5
j_gene: TRBJ2-5
CDR3aa: ASSLALAGGQETQY

v_gene: TRBV2
j_gene: TRBJ1-6
CDR3aa: ASSRTGGVSYNSPLH